These T cell receptor beta chains were read from a single sample in a study of T cells in Graves' hyperthyroidism and ophthalmopathy. TCRdb ran MiXCR on the multiplex PCR reads and lists one entry per CDR3 protein. The repertoire holds around 350,000 distinct CDR3 sequences, with approximately 15% as singletons. Sequencing was carried out using blood. The source of these receptors is a woman aged 25 to 39 with Graves' ophthalmopathy. Both conserved end residues are part of each CDR3.

15 TRBV12-3/TRBV12-4 CASSFLGQYDSPLHF
12 TRBV12-3/TRBV12-4 CASRTGGGPQHF
13 TRBV29-1 CSVRQAQGEKLFF
15 TRBV6-1 CASSSPLYSGNTIYF
14 TRBV6-2/TRBV6-3 CASMRVGSNQPQHF
17 TRBV5-6 CASSGGTGHLMNTEAFF
15 TRBV2 CASSGDRGPGTEAFF
14 TRBV20-1 CSARPLGPQETQYF
16 TRBV3-1 CASSQESWSGGYGYTF
15 TRBV30 CAWSVWDRGHTEAFF
14 TRBV7-2 CASSLVLALNEQFF
16 TRBV6-1 CASRPQSLREGDTQYF
14 TRBV3-1 CASSQPGERDEQYF
13 TRBV28 CASSFVDHYEQYF
15 TRBV7-3 CASSFAGPMGNEQFF
18 TRBV20-1 CSARVWTSGVRSYNEQFF
16 TRBV6-1 CASSEALNRGHQPQHF
12 TRBV27 CASSLSSGGQYF
14 TRBV28 CASSFIGSVPPDPF
13 TRBV7-2 CASSLGFTSGYTF
15 TRBV2 CASYDRQGRNEKLFF
13 TRBV15 CATRNGVTYEQYF
15 TRBV20-1 CSATRSGIRSYEQYF
11 TRBV6-5 CASSYSEAQYF
19 TRBV7-2 CASSPTRGPSYMVYSPLHF
16 TRBV24-1 CATSQWGRDSTDTQYF
15 TRBV6-5 CASSYGPSAALGYTF
13 TRBV20-1 CSAPAGQNTEAFF
16 TRBV20-1 CSAREPRAGTNSPLHF
13 TRBV29-1 CSVEESGPYEQYF
15 TRBV7-9 CASSGGAGGPETQYF
13 TRBV30 CAWSYRNTGELFF
13 TRBV6-2/TRBV6-3 CASSYPAGQQQYF
14 TRBV5-1 CASSLEQVETEAFF
14 TRBV30 CAWSLAGGRETQYF
12 TRBV6-1 CASKIGDSEAFF
14 TRBV30 CAWRSQGGVGGYTF
17 TRBV9 CASSVAIPGRGTDTQYF
18 TRBV6-4 CASSEVPGQGAPGSPLHF
11 TRBV20-1 CSAVTGEALHF
15 TRBV6-1 CASSAFWTGSYEQYF
17 TRBV5-8 CASSFSGGLTYQETQYF
11 TRBV30 CATRGPETQYF
15 TRBV5-5 CASSFAEMNTGELFF